The clone carrying this T cell receptor beta chain was seen only once. Its target is not known. A read error may account for a junction end that differs from germline. Germline V gene data show CDR1 as SGHRS and CDR2 as YFSETQ. This CDR3 comprises 19 residues. Ineligible for inclusion were patients with other autoimmune diseases, uncontrolled infections, pregnancy or lactation. This entry is derived from a study of Graves' ophthalmopathy and Graves' hyperthyroidism. The sequenced template was RNA, covering the TCR beta CDR3 region. An initial RT-PCR round employing HTBI primers preceded a second-round multiplex PCR. Each CDR3 protein is one row after TCRdb ran MiXCR on the multiplex PCR reads. The profile covers some 520,000 distinct CDR3 sequences, with under 15% appearing a single time and 9.8% taken by the ten largest. Broader study findings: Among thyroid clonotypes expanded above 0.001 frequency, most also appeared in blood.

The V and J genes are TRBV5-1 and TRBJ2-5, with 12 positions matching TRBD2. Sequenced input: blood. This sequence originates from a woman aged 25 to 39 with Graves' ophthalmopathy. CDR3 nucleotide sequence: TGCGTCAGCAGCTCCTCAAGACCCACGACTAGCGGGGGCCCTTCGACCCAGTACTTC. Translated, it gives CVSSSSRPTTSGGPSTQYF.